This TCR beta chain was documented in a study of OX40 agonist ivuxolimab in advanced cancers. About this clone itself: Its specificity is not known.

Germline CDR1 reads MNHEY; CDR2 reads SVGAGI. The V and J ends lost 5 bases and 10 bases respectively, with 15 bases between them. CDR3 length: 12 residues. Study-level points and caveats: Dosing at 0.1 to 3.0 mg/kg was accompanied by clonal expansion of CD4+ and CD8+ blood T cells by week 6. Partly responding patients at 0.1-3.0 mg/kg showed some of the smallest clonal expansion.

Sequencing was performed with immunoSEQ multiplex PCR; in TCRdb, only in-frame clones are kept and a portion is missing. The sample includes some 66,000 clones, roughly 84% seen only once; the top ten take 0.38%. Sequencing was performed on CD4+ or CD8+ T cells sorted from blood, taken in a trial of the OX40 agonist ivuxolimab. This chain connects TRBV6-5 to TRBJ2-7, with a possible D match to TRBD2 (6 bases). The clonotype comes from an adult with an advanced solid tumor such as melanoma, head and neck, liver or kidney cancer. The CDR3 DNA reads as TGTGCCAGCAGTCGGATACTCGGGACTCAGTACTTC. It is translated as CASSRILGTQYF.